This TCR beta chain was found in a study of CD8+CD57+ T cells in acquired aplastic anemia. Regarding the study as a whole: Patients and controls had CD8+ Simpson's diversity values that were not significantly distinct.

TCR beta VDJ and CDR3 were profiled, and genomic DNA was the template. One entry per CDR3 protein, called by TCRdb with MiXCR from the reads. The sample records around 400,000 distinct CDR3 sequences, about 70% being singletons. Worth noting for this clonotype: Its specificity is not known.

The germline CDR1 and CDR2 sequences are SEHNR and FQNEAQ (reference sequence). Trimming took off 6 bases at V and 16 bases at J, with 27 bases between the two ends. This CDR3 spans 15 amino acids. This clonotype was sampled from a human donor in good health, serving as a control. The genes are TRBV7-9 and TRBJ1-4; no definite D call. The sample taken for sequencing was sorted CD4+, CD8+, or CD8+CD57+ T cells (not recorded which) from PBMCs. CDR3 sequence (DNA): TGTGCCAGCAGTATTGACTCGGCCAATCAGCACCAGCAGTTTTTT. Translation: CASSIDSANQHQQFF. The full variable domain, with the rest looked up from reference TRBV7-9 and TRBJ1-4, is DTGVSQNPRHKITKRGQNVTFRCDPISEHNRLYWYRQTLGQGPEFLTYFQNEAQLEKSRLLSDRFSAERPKGSFSTLEIQRTEQGDSAMYLCASSIDSANQHQQFFGSGTQLSVL.